Presented here are 15 T cell receptor beta chains from one specimen sequenced in a study of blood T cell repertoires in COVID-19. Assay used: immunoSEQ multiplex PCR; TCRdb lists only in-frame clones, some missing. The sample holds over 300,000 clones, around 92% seen once. Sequencing input: peripheral blood. Receptors originate from a man younger than 35 who had recovered from COVID-19.

The chain uses TRBV3-1 (or the pseudogene TRBV3-2) and TRBJ1-1; no clear D. CDR1 LGHDT and CDR2 YNNKEL come from the germline V gene (reference sequence). This CDR3 is built from 13 residues. Trimming shortened V by 0 bases and J by 9 bases, and 11 bases separated the two germline ends. CDR3 residues: CASSQDGAEKAFF. Written as DNA, the CDR3 is TGTGCCAGCAGCCAAGATGGCGCGGAAAAAGCTTTCTTT.

As DNA, the CDR3 is TGTGCCAGCAGCAAAGACAGAGGTCTAGAAAAACTGTTTTTT. Amino acid sequence: CASSKDRGLEKLFF. This chain uses TRBV5-4 with TRBJ1-4; D is perhaps TRBD1 (5 bases). Trimming cost V 4 bases and J 8 bases, with 15 bases left between them. CDR3 length: 14 residues. CDR1 is SGHNT and CDR2 is YYREEE in the germline V gene (reference sequence).

The CDR3 nucleotides are TGTGCCAGCAGTTACTCCCCTGTCCCCGATGAGCAGTTCTTC. This sequence encodes CASSYSPVPDEQFF. The chain links TRBV6-6 to TRBJ2-1; D is unclear. The germline V gene encodes CDR1 MNHNY and CDR2 SVGAGI (reference sequence). The CDR3 covers 14 residues. V was clipped by 0 bases and J by 8 bases, with 11 bases between them.

The rearrangement links TRBV6-5 to TRBJ2-7; unclear D gene. V shed 8 bases and J shed 6 bases, with 20 bases lying between them. CDR3 length: 14 amino acids. Germline lookup yields CDR1 MNHEY and CDR2 SVGAGI. CDR3 protein: CASGRGGTTGEQYF. The CDR3 bases are TGTGCCAGCGGAAGAGGCGGAACGACTGGCGAGCAGTACTTC.

The chain uses TRBV5-1 and TRBJ1-6; perhaps TRBD1 as D (5 bases). V lost 4 bases and J lost 5, with 13 bases in between. This CDR3 spans 15 amino acids. Germline CDR1 and CDR2: SGHRS and YFSETQ. CDR3 sequence (DNA): TGCGCCAGCAGCCCGACAGAGATGAATAATTCACCCCTCCACTTT. It encodes CASSPTEMNNSPLHF.

The chain combines TRBV5-5 with TRBJ1-1, with D uncertain. Germline V gene data show CDR1 as SGHKS and CDR2 as YYEKEE (reference sequence). The CDR3 is 13 residues long. Trimming took off 0 bases at V and 0 bases at J, with 3 bases between the two ends. The CDR3 is CASSLGVNTEAFF. As DNA, the CDR3 is TGTGCCAGCAGCTTGGGAGTGAACACTGAAGCTTTCTTT.

The V call is TRBV24-1, the J call TRBJ1-2; no clear D gene. The CDR3 is 14 amino acids. In germline, CDR1 is KGHDR, CDR2 SFDVKD. The V gene lost 5 bases and the J gene lost 2 bases, with 11 bases spanning the gap. DNA for the CDR3: TGTGCCACCAGTGGCCCGGAACTAAACTATGGCTACACCTTC. This gives the protein CATSGPELNYGYTF.

J is TRBJ2-2 and V is TRBV4-1; TRBD1 is a possible D gene (5 bases). Germline V gene lookup returns CDR1 MGHRA and CDR2 YSYEKL. This CDR3 spans 16 amino acids. V lost 1 base and J lost 7, with 16 bases in between. The CDR3 nucleotides are TGCGCCAGCAGCCAAGTCGGATCAAGGGGTGACGGGGAGCTGTTTTTT. It yields the protein CASSQVGSRGDGELFF.

V and J are TRBV25-1 and TRBJ1-1, with D possibly TRBD1 on 5 matching bases. Germline CDR1 and CDR2: MGHDK and SYGVNS. The ends were cut back, 6 bases at V and 2 bases at J, with 13 bases in the middle. There are 14 residues in the CDR3. The CDR3 nucleotides are TGTGCCAGCAGGACGGGGGATTATAACACTGAAGCTTTCTTT. The encoded protein is CASRTGDYNTEAFF.

The chain uses TRBV19 and TRBJ1-3; D is possibly TRBD1 (5 bases). Germline CDR1 is LNHDA and CDR2 is SQIVND (reference sequence). CDR3 length equals 15 residues. V was clipped by 6 bases and J by 0 bases, with 12 bases between them. In nucleotides, the CDR3 is TGTGCCAGTAGCCCACCGGGGGGCTCTGGAAACACCATATATTTT. This gives the protein CASSPPGGSGNTIYF.

As regards this clone: The same CDR3 can be traced to other DNA sequences in this sample. The rearrangement uses TRBV18 and TRBJ2-7; 13 nucleotides agree with TRBD2. Germline V lookup: CDR1 KGHSH, CDR2 LQKENI. The ends lost 4 bases at V and 4 bases at J; junction bases unmatched: 4. The CDR3 length is 15 residues. The CDR3 DNA is TGTGCCAGCTCACTTACTAGCGGGGGGGCATACGAGCAGTACTTC. This codes for CASSLTSGGAYEQYF.

The J gene is TRBJ2-7, the V gene TRBV6-2 or TRBV6-3, with D possibly being TRBD1 (5 bases). V gave up 2 bases and J gave up 6 bases, with 8 bases separating them. Germline V gene data show CDR1 as MNHEY and CDR2 as SVGEGT. This CDR3 comprises 12 residues. For the CDR3, the DNA is TGTGCCAGCAGTTACCAGGGTATCGAGCAGTACTTC. It specifies CASSYQGIEQYF.

The V and J genes are TRBV6-5 and TRBJ2-6; D uncertain. Germline values: CDR1 MNHEY, CDR2 SVGAGI. This CDR3 region has 16 residues. Trimming cost V 4 bases and J 4 bases, with 14 bases left between them. The chain's CDR3 is CASSFVSGTGANVLTF. The CDR3 region has the DNA TGTGCCAGCAGTTTTGTCTCAGGAACCGGGGCCAACGTCCTGACTTTC.

This clone showed up just once. This chain connects TRBV5-1 to TRBJ2-7, with 7 bases matching TRBD1. CDR1 SGHRS and CDR2 YFSETQ come from the germline V gene. The V and J ends lost 4 bases and 6 bases, in that order; junction bases with no gene match: 4. The CDR3 has 12 amino acids. CDR3 coding DNA: TGCGCCAGCAGCCACCCAGGGGGCGAGCAGTACTTC. Translating it yields CASSHPGGEQYF.

The CDR3: CASSIPQGLNTGELFF. The CDR3 nucleotides are TGTGCCAGCAGTATCCCTCAGGGGTTGAACACCGGGGAGCTGTTTTTT. V and J are TRBV7-9 and TRBJ2-2, with D tentatively TRBD1 (6 bases). Germline V gene lookup returns CDR1 SEHNR and CDR2 FQNEAQ (reference sequence). The V end lost 6 bases, the J end lost 1 base, and 15 bases lay between the germline ends. The CDR3 totals 16 residues.